These T cell receptor beta chains were read from a single sample in a study of shared clonotypes between healthy human individuals. Using immunoSEQ multiplex PCR, the repertoire was profiled, and TCRdb retains in-frame clones only, with some absent. Of about 2.4 million clones listed, roughly 93% are singletons. The specimen was naive CD4+ T cells from PBMCs. The receptors were gathered from a man younger than 35 in good health. Some clones in this sample may be carry-over from other donors' samples. The CDR3 runs from the conserved cysteine through the conserved F or W. The D gene is left open where the match is weak. Rows may omit the clone size; those that give it use once, few, many or a size class.

abundance | len | j_gene | d_gene | v_gene | CDR3nt | CDR3aa
few | 12 | TRBJ2-1 | - | TRBV15 | TGTGCCACCTCTAGGGTTTACAATGAGCAGTTCTTC | CATSRVYNEQFF
- | 15 | TRBJ1-4 | - | TRBV6-5 | TGTGCCAGCAGCAGCCAGGGTATAACTAATGAAAAACTGTTTTTT | CASSSQGITNEKLFF
- | 13 | TRBJ2-2 | - | TRBV5-1 | TGCGCCAGCAGCTTGGCCTTGGGAGGGGAGCTGTTTTTT | CASSLALGGELFF
- | 13 | TRBJ2-1 | - | TRBV7-3 | TGTGCCAGCAGCGGCGGAATCTACAATGAGCAGTTCTTC | CASSGGIYNEQFF
once | 14 | TRBJ2-5 | TRBD1 | TRBV5-4 | TGTGCCAGCAGCTTCGACAGGGGGGGAGGGACCCAGTACTTC | CASSFDRGGGTQYF
- | 17 | TRBJ2-3 | TRBD1 | TRBV19 | TGTGCCAGTAGTCAATACAGACAGGGAACCGGCACAGATACGCAGTATTTT | CASSQYRQGTGTDTQYF
- | 17 | TRBJ2-7 | TRBD2 | TRBV23-1 | TGCGCCAGCACTAGGACTAGCGGGTTGCCGTACTACTACGAGCAGTACTTC | CASTRTSGLPYYYEQYF
few | 15 | TRBJ1-3 | - | TRBV4-1 | TGCGCCAGCAGCCAAGGATTGTACTCTGGAAACACCATATATTTT | CASSQGLYSGNTIYF
once | 13 | TRBJ1-4 | - | TRBV7-7 | TGTGCCAGCAGCTTAGCACTAAGGGAAAAACTGTTTTTT | CASSLALREKLFF
- | 16 | TRBJ2-1 | TRBD2 | TRBV5-8 | TGTGCCAGCAGCTTGGGGACTAGCGGAATCTACAATGAGCAGTTCTTC | CASSLGTSGIYNEQFF
- | 14 | TRBJ2-7 | - | TRBV7-2 | TGTGCCAGCAGCAGGAACCGCCCCCGGGGAGAGCAGTACTTC | CASSRNRPRGEQYF
- | 13 | TRBJ2-5 | TRBD2 | TRBV28 | TGTGCCAGCACCCTAGCGGGAGCGAAGACCCAGTACTTC | CASTLAGAKTQYF
once | 14 | TRBJ2-5 | - | TRBV11-2 | TGTGCCAGCAGCACAAACCCCCTGCGGGAGACCCAGTACTTC | CASSTNPLRETQYF
- | 12 | TRBJ2-7 | - | TRBV6-5 | TGTGCCAGCAGAATGGGAGGCTACGAGCAGTACTTC | CASRMGGYEQYF
- | 13 | TRBJ2-3 | - | TRBV5-1 | TGCGCCAGCAGCGAAACCCCCGGCGGTACGCAGTATTTT | CASSETPGGTQYF
- | 13 | TRBJ2-7 | TRBD1 | TRBV10-1 | TGCGCCAGCAGTGAGAGGGGGCTGTACGAGCAGTACTTC | CASSERGLYEQYF
- | 8 | TRBJ1-2 | - | TRBV20-1 | TGCAGGGCTAGTGGCTACACCTTC | CRASGYTF
- | 19 | TRBJ2-2 | - | TRBV5-1 | TGCGCCAGCAGCCCATCTGGTTCGATCGTCGGGGGAGTGACCGGGGAGCTGTTTTTT | CASSPSGSIVGGVTGELFF
- | 13 | TRBJ2-5 | - | TRBV7-3 | TGTGCCAGCAGCTTACTTAAGCAAGAGACCCAGTACTTC | CASSLLKQETQYF
once | 17 | TRBJ2-7 | - | TRBV28 | TGTGCCAGCAGTTTTGGTATGTGGCGTAAGGGGGTCTACGAGCAGTACTTC | CASSFGMWRKGVYEQYF
- | 16 | TRBJ1-6 | TRBD1 | TRBV5-1 | TGCGCCAGCAGCCCGGAACAGGGGTCACCTAATTCACCCCTCCACTTT | CASSPEQGSPNSPLHF
- | 14 | TRBJ1-3 | - | TRBV19 | TGTGCCAGTAGACAGGGATTCTACCGCGGCACCATATATTTT | CASRQGFYRGTIYF
- | 16 | TRBJ2-7 | TRBD2 | TRBV9 | TGTGCCAGCAGCGTAGGGGAGGGCGAGAGCTCCTACGAGCAGTACTTC | CASSVGEGESSYEQYF
once | 12 | TRBJ1-6 | - | TRBV28 | TGTGCCAGCAATTTTAAGGGCTCACCCCTCCACTTT | CASNFKGSPLHF
- | 14 | TRBJ1-6 | - | TRBV28 | TGTGCCAGCAGTTCGTGGGGCACTAATTCACCCCTCCACTTT | CASSSWGTNSPLHF
- | 12 | TRBJ1-2 | - | TRBV2 | TGTGCCAGCGCCGGACAGAACTATGGCTACACCTTC | CASAGQNYGYTF
- | 15 | TRBJ2-7 | - | TRBV25-1 | TGTGCCAGCAGTGAATACGGCAGGCAAGCCCACGAGCAGTACTTC | CASSEYGRQAHEQYF
- | 15 | TRBJ1-5 | - | TRBV6-6 | TGTGCCAGCAGTACCAGGGGCTCCAGCAATCAGCCCCAGCATTTT | CASSTRGSSNQPQHF
- | 15 | TRBJ2-5 | TRBD1 | TRBV6-1 | TGTGCCAGCAGCCAATACTGGGACAGGCAAGAGACCCAGTACTTC | CASSQYWDRQETQYF
- | 15 | TRBJ2-2 | - | TRBV28 | TGTGCCAGCAGTCCGTTTAGGCGGAGGCCCGGGGAGCTGTTTTTT | CASSPFRRRPGELFF
- | 15 | TRBJ2-7 | TRBD2 | TRBV28 | TGTGCCAGCAGTCCGAGAGGCCTAGCGGACTACGAGCAGTACTTC | CASSPRGLADYEQYF
- | 13 | TRBJ1-5 | - | TRBV2 | TGTGCCAGCAGGGTAAATAGCAATCAGCCCCAGCATTTT | CASRVNSNQPQHF
- | 14 | TRBJ2-2 | - | TRBV12-5 | TGTGCTAGTGGTTTGGTATCGGGCACCGGGGAGCTGTTTTTT | CASGLVSGTGELFF
- | 14 | TRBJ1-5 | - | TRBV19 | TGTGCCAGTACCGATTCGGGAGGCAATCAGCCCCAGCATTTT | CASTDSGGNQPQHF
- | 15 | TRBJ2-5 | - | TRBV18 | TGTGCCAGCTCACCACTTCGTGGAAACCAAGAGACCCAGTACTTC | CASSPLRGNQETQYF
- | 17 | TRBJ2-5 | TRBD2 | TRBV11-2 | TGTGCCAGCAGCCAGGGGAGCGGGAGGGCCTGGCGAGAGACCCAGTACTTC | CASSQGSGRAWRETQYF
- | 14 | TRBJ2-7 | TRBD1 | TRBV11-2 | TGTGCCAGCAGCATGGGACAGGGGAGCGGCGAGCAGTACTTC | CASSMGQGSGEQYF
once | 14 | TRBJ2-1 | - | TRBV6-5 | TGTGCCAGCAGTTACGGCCGGACTTACAATGAGCAGTTCTTC | CASSYGRTYNEQFF
- | 15 | TRBJ2-2 | TRBD1 | TRBV2 | TGTGCCAGCAATTCGGGACAGAAAAACACCGGGGAGCTGTTTTTT | CASNSGQKNTGELFF
once | 14 | TRBJ2-3 | - | TRBV7-2 | TGTGCCAGCAGCTTAGTAACTTTCACAGATACGCAGTATTTT | CASSLVTFTDTQYF
- | 18 | TRBJ2-2 | - | TRBV4-3 | TGCGCCAGCAGCCAAGGACTTACTCAAGGGGCAGGCACCGGGGAGCTGTTTTTT | CASSQGLTQGAGTGELFF
- | 15 | TRBJ2-1 | - | TRBV9 | TGTGCCAGCAGCGTTTCAAGGAAGTCCTACAATGAGCAGTTCTTC | CASSVSRKSYNEQFF
once | 16 | TRBJ2-7 | - | TRBV15 | TGTGCCACCAGCAGAGATTGGGCAGGGGGGCGCAACGAGCAGTACTTC | CATSRDWAGGRNEQYF
- | 15 | TRBJ2-2 | - | TRBV7-7 | TGTGCCAGCACTTTAGGGAGAGAGGACACCGGGGAGCTGTTTTTT | CASTLGREDTGELFF
- | 14 | TRBJ2-5 | - | TRBV6-1 | TGTGCCACGGAACGAGGGGCAAGCCAAGAGACCCAGTACTTC | CATERGASQETQYF
- | 13 | TRBJ1-2 | TRBD1 | TRBV5-6 | TGTGCCAGCAGCAAGGGACAGCTTTACGGCTACACCTTC | CASSKGQLYGYTF
once | 22 | TRBJ2-2 | TRBD2 | TRBV7-3 | TGTGCCAGCAGCTCGGAAAAGGACAGGGGACTAGCGGGAGGGCATGACACCGGGGAGCTGTTTTTT | CASSSEKDRGLAGGHDTGELFF
few | 15 | TRBJ1-3 | TRBD1 | TRBV5-1 | TGCGCCAGCAGCCAGACAGGGAGCTCTGGAAACACCATATATTTT | CASSQTGSSGNTIYF
- | 12 | TRBJ2-6 | - | TRBV27 | TGTGCCAGCAGATCTGGGGCCAACGTCCTGACTTTC | CASRSGANVLTF
- | 15 | TRBJ2-6 | - | TRBV14 | TGTGCCAGCAGCCAGAGACACGGCTGGGCCAACGTCCTGACTTTC | CASSQRHGWANVLTF
- | 15 | TRBJ2-3 | - | TRBV28 | TGTGCCAGCGGCCTAGTAAGCGACTACACAGATACGCAGTATTTT | CASGLVSDYTDTQYF
- | 14 | TRBJ1-1 | TRBD1 | TRBV2 | TGTGCCAGCAGTCCCGACAGGGTGGGCACTGAAGCTTTCTTT | CASSPDRVGTEAFF